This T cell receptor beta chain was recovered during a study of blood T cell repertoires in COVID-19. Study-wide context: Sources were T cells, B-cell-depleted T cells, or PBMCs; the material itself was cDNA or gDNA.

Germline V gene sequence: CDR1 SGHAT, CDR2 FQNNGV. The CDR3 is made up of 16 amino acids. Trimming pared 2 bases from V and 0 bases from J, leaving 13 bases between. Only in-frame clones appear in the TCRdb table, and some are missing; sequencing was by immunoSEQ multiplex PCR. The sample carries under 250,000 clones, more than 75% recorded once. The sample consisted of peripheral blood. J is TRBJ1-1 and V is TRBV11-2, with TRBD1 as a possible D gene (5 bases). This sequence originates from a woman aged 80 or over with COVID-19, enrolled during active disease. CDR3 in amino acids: CASSLSGGELNTEAFF. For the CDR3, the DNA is TGTGCCAGCAGCTTATCCGGAGGGGAATTGAACACTGAAGCTTTCTTT.